Shown below are 27 T cell receptor beta chains from a single sample sequenced in a study of T-cell reconstitution after alpha-beta-depleted transplantation in children. The TCRbeta library was prepared with unique molecular identifiers. TCRdb fed the PCR reads into MiXCR, producing one record per CDR3 protein. The table shows about 980,000 distinct CDR3 sequences, with around 30% occurring only once. The sample consisted of PBMCs, mostly from graft donor cells, taken 360 days after TCRalphabeta/CD19-depleted stem cell transplant. These receptors were obtained from a boy younger than two who had a stem cell transplant for SCID, so the T cells may come from the graft donor.

This chain connects TRBV9 to TRBJ2-3; D is unresolved. Trimming took off 3 bases at V and 2 bases at J, with 10 bases between the two ends. The CDR3 totals 14 residues. From germline, CDR1 is SGDLS and CDR2 YYNGEE. The CDR3 coding sequence is TGTGCCAGCAGCGAAGGGTCGGTCACAGATACGCAGTATTTT. This gives the protein CASSEGSVTDTQYF.

This clonotype was seen a handful of times. The chain carries TRBV7-9 and TRBJ2-7, with D perhaps TRBD1 or TRBD2 (5 bases each). Germline V gives CDR1 SEHNR, CDR2 FQNEAQ (reference sequence). The CDR3 is 16 residues long. V shed 3 bases and J shed 2 bases, with 17 bases lying between them. The CDR3 sequence is CASSLVRDALAYEQYF. CDR3 coding DNA: TGTGCCAGCAGCTTGGTCCGGGACGCCCTGGCCTACGAGCAGTACTTC.

This clonotype has only a few counts. The chain has TRBV12-3 or TRBV12-4 and TRBJ1-2; D is undetermined. This CDR3 region has 12 residues. Trimming cost V 3 bases and J 2 bases, with 4 bases left between them. This CDR3 reads CASSLSNYGYTF. Here the CDR3 DNA reads TGTGCCAGCAGTTTGTCCAACTATGGCTACACCTTC.

The chain carries TRBV2 and TRBJ2-5; D gene unclear. The CDR3 loop spans 11 amino acids. Germline CDR1 reads SNHLY; CDR2 reads FYNNEI. With 3 bases removed from V and 9 bases from J, the gap between germline ends came to 8 bases. CDR3 in DNA: TGTGCCAGCAGTGACCATTTGTCCCAGTACTTC. It is translated as CASSDHLSQYF. Full variable domain (remainder filled in from reference TRBV2 and TRBJ2-5): EPEVTQTPSHQVTQMGQEVILRCVPISNHLYFYWYRQILGQKVEFLVSFYNNEISEKSEIFDDQFSVERPDGSNFTLKIRSTKLEDSAMYFCASSDHLSQYFGPGTRLLVL.

The chain uses TRBV28 and TRBJ1-6; TRBD1 might be the D (6 bases). The CDR3 is made up of 14 amino acids. The V gene lost 6 bases and the J gene lost 11 bases, with 17 bases spanning the gap. The germline V gene encodes CDR1 MDHEN and CDR2 SYDVKM. CDR3 protein: CASSLVRGETPLHF. CDR3 DNA: TGTGCCAGCAGCCTCGTAAGGGGGGAAACACCCCTCCACTTT. The complete variable domain, with remaining parts taken from reference TRBV28 and TRBJ1-6, reads DVKVTQSSRYLVKRTGEKVFLECVQDMDHENMFWYRQDPGLGLRLIYFSYDVKMKEKGDIPEGYSVSREKKERFSLILESASTNQTSMYLCASSLVRGETPLHFGNGTRLTVT.

As for this clonotype: Because it lacks the conserved phenylalanine or tryptophan at the end, this CDR3 is likely a read error. Because the CDR3's place on the DNA is in doubt, the DNA is left out and the CDR3 is given as listed by TCRdb. The rearrangement uses TRBV29-1 and TRBJ2-5; the DNA was not compared with TRBD2, the D call given in the table. 12 amino acids form the CDR3, both terminal residues included. Germline-derived CDR1 and CDR2 are SQVTM and ANQGSEA. This CDR3 is CSASGLAGNGDV.

This clonotype was recorded only once. This rearrangement joins TRBV7-2 to TRBJ2-3, with 7 positions matching TRBD1. In germline, CDR1 is SGHTA, CDR2 FQGNSA. The CDR3 spans 17 residues. The J segment lost 2 bases and the V segment lost 4 bases, leaving 12 bases of the junction unmatched. Here the CDR3 reads CASSSQRRGLYTDTQYF. The CDR3 DNA is TGTGCCAGCAGCTCTCAGCGTAGGGGGCTCTACACAGATACGCAGTATTTT.

This clonotype was observed a handful of times. The chain employs TRBV7-2 and TRBJ2-3; D gene unclear. The germline V and J ends were trimmed by 1 base and 2 bases, with 10 bases remaining between them. Looked up from germline, CDR1 is SGHTA and CDR2 is FQGNSA. The CDR3 runs 15 residues. Here the CDR3 DNA reads TGTGCCAGCAGCTTAGTGCGTCTTAACACAGATACGCAGTATTTT. Its translation: CASSLVRLNTDTQYF.

This chain links TRBV5-5 with TRBJ1-4, with D unresolved. Trimming took off 4 bases at V and 4 bases at J, with 11 bases between the two ends. CDR1 SGHKS and CDR2 YYEKEE come from the germline V gene (reference sequence). The CDR3 loop spans 14 amino acids. Here the CDR3 DNA reads TGTGCCAGCAGCCCTCTACGGGTTAATGAAAAACTGTTTTTT. Protein sequence: CASSPLRVNEKLFF.

A few counts support this clonotype. The chain has TRBV12-3 or TRBV12-4 and TRBJ2-7; D possibly matches TRBD1 or TRBD2 (5 bases each). V lost 9 bases, J lost 1 base, and 16 bases lay in between. This CDR3 contains 14 residues. The CDR3 loop is CASLDQGASYEQYF. DNA of the CDR3: TGTGCCAGTCTAGACCAGGGAGCATCCTACGAGCAGTACTTC.

The CDR3 sequence is CASSLERRVYNEQFF. The CDR3 nucleotides are TGCGCCAGCAGCTTGGAACGACGGGTCTACAATGAGCAGTTCTTC. The chain joins TRBV5-1 to TRBJ2-1; no clear D gene. The CDR3 is 15 amino acids. Germline V CDR1 and CDR2: SGHRS, YFSETQ. V dropped 0 bases and J dropped 3 bases, with 10 bases sitting between them.

This chain uses TRBV12-3 or TRBV12-4 with TRBJ1-2, with D maybe TRBD1 (6 bases). This CDR3 region has 14 residues. V lost 5 bases and J 0 bases, leaving 10 bases between the germline ends. The CDR3 region is CASSRRTANYGYTF. CDR3 sequence (DNA): TGTGCCAGCAGTCGACGGACAGCTAACTATGGCTACACCTTC.

The chain employs TRBV4-1 and TRBJ1-1; TRBD1 matches 7 bases. With V trimmed by 4 bases and J by 3 bases, 11 bases remained unmatched. The CDR3 spans 16 residues. The germline gives CDR1 MGHRA, CDR2 YSYEKL. The CDR3 sequence is CASSPIRTGTDTEAFF. CDR3 nucleotide sequence: TGCGCCAGCAGCCCCATCCGGACTGGGACAGACACTGAAGCTTTCTTT.

This clonotype was found a few times. The chain has TRBV13 and TRBJ1-1; D call uncertain. Germline values: CDR1 PRHDT, CDR2 FYEKMQ (reference sequence). The ends were cut back, 0 bases at V and 4 bases at J, with 9 bases in the middle. This CDR3 has 14 amino acids. CDR3: CASSLGLRGTEAFF. The DNA of the CDR3 is TGTGCCAGCAGCTTAGGGCTTAGAGGCACTGAAGCTTTCTTT.

J is TRBJ2-7 and V is TRBV10-3; a possible D gene is TRBD1 (5 bases). V lost 8 bases and J lost 6, with 14 bases in between. Germline V gene data show CDR1 as ENHRY and CDR2 as SYGVKD. This CDR3 is 12 amino acids long. The CDR3 region is CAIADNRPEQYF. CDR3 sequence (DNA): TGTGCCATCGCCGATAACAGGCCCGAGCAGTACTTC.

The chain combines TRBV28 with TRBJ2-1; D unclear. The V gene lost 8 bases and the J gene lost 4 bases, with 15 bases spanning the gap. The germline V gene has CDR1 MDHEN and CDR2 SYDVKM. The CDR3 covers 14 residues. CDR3 DNA: TGTGCCAGCCGTGGGCAGCTGGGGTACAATGAGCAGTTCTTC. It encodes CASRGQLGYNEQFF.

The chain carries TRBV7-2 and TRBJ2-1, with D unclear. Trimming removed 2 bases at V and 9 bases at J, with 20 bases between. CDR1 SGHTA and CDR2 FQGNSA come from the germline V gene. CDR3 length: 16 amino acids. The CDR3 bases are TGTGCCAGCAGCTTACCTGGCGGTCCCCGAAAGGGTGAGCAGTTCTTC. Amino acid sequence: CASSLPGGPRKGEQFF.

This clonotype has a handful of counts. The chain recombines TRBV15 with TRBJ2-7; 7 bases agree with TRBD1. This CDR3 is 14 amino acids long. V lost 5 bases to trimming and J lost 8 bases; unmatched junction nucleotides: 12. The germline V gene encodes CDR1 LNHNV and CDR2 YYDKDF (reference sequence). CDR3 region: CATSGKTGFPQQYF. CDR3 nucleotides: TGTGCCACCAGCGGAAAGACAGGGTTCCCACAGCAGTACTTC.

This clonotype is a singleton in its sample. The gene calls are TRBV5-1 and TRBJ2-3, with 7 bases fitting TRBD2. CDR3 length: 17 residues. J gave up 4 bases and V 4 bases, and 15 bases lay outside the gene matches. CDR1 SGHRS and CDR2 YFSETQ come from the germline V gene. The CDR3 protein is CASSLVLGGVRSDTQYF. CDR3 DNA sequence: TGCGCCAGCAGCCTAGTCCTGGGGGGGGTTCGCTCAGATACGCAGTATTTT.

In this sample, this clonotype turned up a few times. The chain is built from TRBV12-3 or TRBV12-4 and TRBJ2-1; D possibly corresponds to TRBD2 (6 bases). This CDR3 comprises 16 residues. The ends were cut back, 0 bases at V and 7 bases at J, with 16 bases in the middle. CDR3 sequence: CASSLAGTWKSNEQFF. The CDR3 bases are TGTGCCAGCAGTTTAGCCGGGACTTGGAAATCGAATGAGCAGTTCTTC.

J is TRBJ1-1 and V is TRBV4-1, with D possibly TRBD1 on 5 matching bases. The CDR3 covers 18 residues. The germline V gene has CDR1 MGHRA and CDR2 YSYEKL. The V end lost 0 bases, the J end lost 0 bases, and 17 bases lay between the germline ends. CDR3 protein: CASSQEGQGFRMNTEAFF. The CDR3 DNA follows: TGCGCCAGCAGCCAAGAGGGGCAGGGATTTAGGATGAACACTGAAGCTTTCTTT.

This clonotype has a handful of counts. The chain recombines TRBV27 with TRBJ2-7; a weak D match, TRBD2 (5 bases). The CDR3 length is 16 residues. Germline V gene data show CDR1 as MNHEY and CDR2 as SMNVEV (reference sequence). Trimming shortened V by 0 bases and J by 2 bases, and 14 bases separated the two germline ends. CDR3 loop: CASSLSVRGLTYEQYF. CDR3 DNA: TGTGCCAGCAGTTTATCAGTGCGAGGACTCACCTACGAGCAGTACTTC.

This clonotype was detected ten times or more. The chain recombines TRBV12-3 or TRBV12-4 with TRBJ2-1, with D possibly matching TRBD1 (6 bases). The CDR3 is 14 amino acids. Trimming stripped 4 bases from V and 2 bases from J, with 9 bases between. The CDR3 sequence is CASSSGVAYNEQFF. DNA of the CDR3: TGTGCCAGCAGTTCAGGGGTGGCCTACAATGAGCAGTTCTTC.

The chain links TRBV4-1 to TRBJ2-6; no firm D call. Trimming shortened V by 2 bases and J by 0 bases, and 11 bases separated the two germline ends. The CDR3 consists of 17 residues. Germline CDR1 reads MGHRA; CDR2 reads YSYEKL. The DNA for the CDR3 is TGCGCCAGCAGCCAATCTCTTAGTGCCTCTGGGGCCAACGTCCTGACTTTC. Protein: CASSQSLSASGANVLTF.

The chain joins TRBV12-3 or TRBV12-4 to TRBJ1-6; a weak D match, TRBD1 (5 bases). This CDR3 region has 16 residues. V lost 1 base and J lost 9, with 16 bases in between. This CDR3 reads CASSLGPQGGGSPLHF. CDR3 nucleotides: TGTGCCAGCAGTTTAGGTCCGCAGGGTGGAGGTTCACCCCTCCACTTT.

This clonotype came up a few times. The V gene is TRBV29-1, the J gene TRBJ1-1; TRBD1 might be the D (6 bases). V lost 7 bases to trimming and J lost 3 bases, with 12 bases between them. Per germline, CDR1 SQVTM and CDR2 ANQGSEA. The CDR3 is 12 amino acids. The CDR3 reads CSDDEGDTEAFF. The CDR3 nucleotides read TGCAGCGACGACGAGGGGGACACTGAAGCTTTCTTT.

The CDR3 sequence: CASSRRANTEAFF. CDR3 coding DNA: TGCGCCAGCAGCCGCAGGGCTAACACTGAAGCTTTCTTT. This chain connects TRBV4-3 to TRBJ1-1, with D maybe TRBD1 (5 bases). The germline CDR1 and CDR2 sequences are LGHNA and YSLEER. The CDR3 runs to 13 residues. V dropped 4 bases and J dropped 2 bases, with 8 bases sitting between them.